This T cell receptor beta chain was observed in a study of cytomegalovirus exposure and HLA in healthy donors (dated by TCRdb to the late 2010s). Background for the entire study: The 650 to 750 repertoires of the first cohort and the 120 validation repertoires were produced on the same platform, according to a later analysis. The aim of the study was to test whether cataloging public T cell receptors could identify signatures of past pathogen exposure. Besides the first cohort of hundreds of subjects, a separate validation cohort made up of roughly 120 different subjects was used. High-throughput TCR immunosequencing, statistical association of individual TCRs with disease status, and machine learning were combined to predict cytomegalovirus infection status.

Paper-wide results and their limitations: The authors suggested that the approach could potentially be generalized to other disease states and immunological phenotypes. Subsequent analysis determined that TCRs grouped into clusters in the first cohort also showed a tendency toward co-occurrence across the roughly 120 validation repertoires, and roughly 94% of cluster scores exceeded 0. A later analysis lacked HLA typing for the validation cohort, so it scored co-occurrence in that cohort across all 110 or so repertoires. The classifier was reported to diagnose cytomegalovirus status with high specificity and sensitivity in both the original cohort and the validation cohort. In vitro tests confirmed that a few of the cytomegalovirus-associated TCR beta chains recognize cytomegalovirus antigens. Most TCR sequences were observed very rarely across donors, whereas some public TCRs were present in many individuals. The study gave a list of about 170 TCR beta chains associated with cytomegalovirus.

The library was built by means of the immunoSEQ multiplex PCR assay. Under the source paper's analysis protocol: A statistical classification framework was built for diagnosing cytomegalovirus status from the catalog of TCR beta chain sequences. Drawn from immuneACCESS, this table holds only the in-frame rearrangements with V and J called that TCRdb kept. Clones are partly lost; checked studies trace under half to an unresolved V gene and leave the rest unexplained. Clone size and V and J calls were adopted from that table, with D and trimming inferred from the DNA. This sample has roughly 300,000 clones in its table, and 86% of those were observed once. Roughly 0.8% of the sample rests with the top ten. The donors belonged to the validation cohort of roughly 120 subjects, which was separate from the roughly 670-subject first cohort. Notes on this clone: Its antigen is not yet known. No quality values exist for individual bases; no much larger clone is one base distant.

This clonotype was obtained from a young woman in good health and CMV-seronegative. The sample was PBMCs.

The CDR3 here reads CASSLSGTGELFF. The DNA sequence is TGTGCCAGCAGCTTATCCGGCACCGGGGAGCTGTTTTTT. The rearranged segments are TRBV7-6 and TRBJ2-2; too little of a D gene remains to name it. From cysteine to phenylalanine, the CDR3 is 13 amino acids long. Just the 39-base CDR3 DNA is kept, in frame starting at base 1. A distance of 5 bases separates the germline ends of V and J, which lose 2 bases and 4 bases respectively. CDR1 and CDR2 are read off the germline V gene as SGHVS and FNYEAQ.